Sequencing of this T cell receptor beta chain was carried out in a study of CD8+CD57+ T cells in acquired aplastic anemia. CDR1 and CDR2 from the germline V gene are LGHNA and YNFKEQ. The length of the CDR3 is 15 residues. Trimming cost V 0 bases and J 0 bases, with 7 bases left between them. Patients selected for sequencing had displayed CD8+CD57+ cell expansion by flow cytometry. Findings and caveats of the study: The study identified about 30 CD8+ CDR3 sequences shared by patients and controls.

Genomic DNA, serving as template, underwent TCR beta VDJ and CDR3 profiling. Each CDR3 protein gets one entry after TCRdb re-called the reads with MiXCR. The top ten hold more than 10% of the sample, which has 150,000 to 180,000 distinct CDR3 sequences, over 50% seen once. This clonotype was seen a handful of times. The antigen is not known. V is TRBV4-2 and J is TRBJ2-3; D may be TRBD1 (5 bases). This clonotype originated in a human donor with aplastic anemia. Specimen: sorted CD4+, CD8+, or CD8+CD57+ T cells (not recorded which) from PBMCs. The CDR3 nucleotides are TGTGCCAGCAGCCAAGAAGACAGTAGCACAGATACGCAGTATTTT. Its protein product is CASSQEDSSTDTQYF.